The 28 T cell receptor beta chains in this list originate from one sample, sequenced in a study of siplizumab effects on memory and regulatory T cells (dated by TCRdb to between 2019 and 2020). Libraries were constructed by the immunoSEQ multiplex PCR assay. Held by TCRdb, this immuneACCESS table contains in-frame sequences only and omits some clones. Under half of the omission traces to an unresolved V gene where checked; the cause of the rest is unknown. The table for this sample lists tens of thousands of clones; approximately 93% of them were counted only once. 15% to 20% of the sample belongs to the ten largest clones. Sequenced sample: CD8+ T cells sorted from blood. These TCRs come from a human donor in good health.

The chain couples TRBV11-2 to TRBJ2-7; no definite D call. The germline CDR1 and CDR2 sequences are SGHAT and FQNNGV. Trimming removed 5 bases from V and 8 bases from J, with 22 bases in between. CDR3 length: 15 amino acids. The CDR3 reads CASSPNPLESAKQYF. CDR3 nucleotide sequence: TGTGCCAGCAGCCCCAATCCCCTGGAGTCAGCAAAGCAGTACTTC.

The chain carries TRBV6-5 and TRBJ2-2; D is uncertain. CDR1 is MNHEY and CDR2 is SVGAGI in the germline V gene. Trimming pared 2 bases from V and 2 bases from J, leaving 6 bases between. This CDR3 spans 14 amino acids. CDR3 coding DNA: TGTGCCAGCAGTTACGCGGCCAACACCGGGGAGCTGTTTTTT. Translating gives CASSYAANTGELFF.

CDR3 nucleotide sequence: TGTGCCAGCAGCTTACCCACAGGGTCCAACACTGAAGCTTTCTTT. This gives the protein CASSLPTGSNTEAFF. V is TRBV7-9 and J is TRBJ1-1; D is perhaps TRBD1 (6 bases). The CDR3 is 15 residues long. Trimming removed 2 bases at V and 2 bases at J, with 12 bases between. Looked up from germline, CDR1 is SEHNR and CDR2 is FQNEAQ (reference sequence).

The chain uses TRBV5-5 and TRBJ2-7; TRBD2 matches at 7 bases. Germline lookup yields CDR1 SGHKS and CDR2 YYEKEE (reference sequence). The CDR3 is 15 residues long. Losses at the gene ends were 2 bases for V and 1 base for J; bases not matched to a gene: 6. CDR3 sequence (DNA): TGTGCCAGCAGCTTTCAGCGGGACTTGTCCTACGAGCAGTACTTC. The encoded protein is CASSFQRDLSYEQYF.

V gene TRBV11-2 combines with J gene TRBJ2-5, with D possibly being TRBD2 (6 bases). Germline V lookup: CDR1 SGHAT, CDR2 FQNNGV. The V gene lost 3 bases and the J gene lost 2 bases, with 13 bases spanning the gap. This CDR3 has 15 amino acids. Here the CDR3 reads CASSFRLAYQETQYF. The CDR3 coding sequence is TGTGCCAGCAGCTTTAGGCTAGCGTATCAAGAGACCCAGTACTTC. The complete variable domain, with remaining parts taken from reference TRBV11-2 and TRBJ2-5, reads EAGVAQSPRYKIIEKRQSVAFWCNPISGHATLYWYQQILGQGPKLLIQFQNNGVVDDSQLPKDRFSAERLKGVDSTLKIQPAKLEDSAVYLCASSFRLAYQETQYFGPGTRLLVL.

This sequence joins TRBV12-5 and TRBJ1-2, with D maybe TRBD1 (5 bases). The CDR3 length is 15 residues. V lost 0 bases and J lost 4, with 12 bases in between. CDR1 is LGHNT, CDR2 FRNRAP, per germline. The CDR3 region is CASGLVPGSTYGYTF. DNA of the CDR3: TGTGCTAGTGGTTTGGTACCAGGGAGTACCTATGGCTACACCTTC.

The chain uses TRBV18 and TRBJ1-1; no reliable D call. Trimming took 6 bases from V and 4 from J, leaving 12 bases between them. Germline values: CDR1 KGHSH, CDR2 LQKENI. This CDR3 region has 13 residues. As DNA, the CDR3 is TGTGCCAGCTCCCCGATCCGGGGCACTGAAGCTTTCTTT. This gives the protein CASSPIRGTEAFF.

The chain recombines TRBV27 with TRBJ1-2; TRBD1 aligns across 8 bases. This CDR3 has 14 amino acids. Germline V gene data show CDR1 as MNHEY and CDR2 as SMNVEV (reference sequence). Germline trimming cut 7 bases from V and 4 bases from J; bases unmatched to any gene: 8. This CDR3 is CASKNTGQVYGYTF. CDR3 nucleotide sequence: TGTGCCAGCAAAAACACGGGACAGGTCTATGGCTACACCTTC.

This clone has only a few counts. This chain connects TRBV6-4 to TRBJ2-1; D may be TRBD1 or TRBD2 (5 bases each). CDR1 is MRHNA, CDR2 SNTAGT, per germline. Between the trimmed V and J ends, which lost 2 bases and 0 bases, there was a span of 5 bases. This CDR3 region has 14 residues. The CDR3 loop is CASSDGGSYNEQFF. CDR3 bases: TGTGCCAGCAGTGACGGGGGCTCCTACAATGAGCAGTTCTTC.

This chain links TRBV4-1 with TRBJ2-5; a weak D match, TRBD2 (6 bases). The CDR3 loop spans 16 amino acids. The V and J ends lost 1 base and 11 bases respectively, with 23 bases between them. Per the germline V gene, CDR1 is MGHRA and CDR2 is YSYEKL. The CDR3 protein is CASSQVVPDQNREQYF. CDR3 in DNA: TGCGCCAGCAGCCAAGTGGTGCCAGACCAAAATCGGGAGCAGTACTTC.

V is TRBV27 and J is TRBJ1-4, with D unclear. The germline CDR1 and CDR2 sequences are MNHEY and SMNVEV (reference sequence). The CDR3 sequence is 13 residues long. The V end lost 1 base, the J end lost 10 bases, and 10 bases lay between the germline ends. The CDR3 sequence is CASSLLQEGKLFF. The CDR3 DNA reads TGTGCCAGCAGTTTATTGCAAGAGGGAAAACTGTTTTTT.

CDR3 DNA sequence: TGTGCCAGTGGAGTTAAAGACGAGCAGTACTTC. This codes for CASGVKDEQYF. The genes are TRBV6-5 and TRBJ2-7; no firm D call. From germline, CDR1 is MNHEY and CDR2 SVGAGI. With 9 bases removed from V and 5 bases from J, the gap between germline ends came to 11 bases. This CDR3 is built from 11 residues.

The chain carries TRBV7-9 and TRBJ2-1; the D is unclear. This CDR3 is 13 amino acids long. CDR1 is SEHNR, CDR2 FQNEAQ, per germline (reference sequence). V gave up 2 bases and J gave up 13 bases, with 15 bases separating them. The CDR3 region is CASSLPSQLIQFF. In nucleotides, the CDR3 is TGTGCCAGCAGCTTACCGTCCCAGCTTATCCAGTTCTTC.

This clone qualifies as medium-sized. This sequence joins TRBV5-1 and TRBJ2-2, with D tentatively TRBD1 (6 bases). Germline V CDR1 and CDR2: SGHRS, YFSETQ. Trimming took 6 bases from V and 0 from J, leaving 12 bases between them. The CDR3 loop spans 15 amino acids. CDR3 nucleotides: TGCGCCAGCACCGAACAGGGCGCGAACACCGGGGAGCTGTTTTTT. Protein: CASTEQGANTGELFF.

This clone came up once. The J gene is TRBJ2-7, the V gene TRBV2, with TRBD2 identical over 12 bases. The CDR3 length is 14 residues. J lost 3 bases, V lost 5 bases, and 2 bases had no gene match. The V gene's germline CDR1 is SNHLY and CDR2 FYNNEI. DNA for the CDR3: TGTGCCAGCAGTAGGACTAGCGGGATCTACGAGCAGTACTTC. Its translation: CASSRTSGIYEQYF.

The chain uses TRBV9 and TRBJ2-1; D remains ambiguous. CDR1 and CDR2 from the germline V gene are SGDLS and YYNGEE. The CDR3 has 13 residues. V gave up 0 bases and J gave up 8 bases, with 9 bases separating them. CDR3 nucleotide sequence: TGTGCCAGCAGCGTAGGGGCGCCCGATGAGCAGTTCTTC. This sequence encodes CASSVGAPDEQFF.

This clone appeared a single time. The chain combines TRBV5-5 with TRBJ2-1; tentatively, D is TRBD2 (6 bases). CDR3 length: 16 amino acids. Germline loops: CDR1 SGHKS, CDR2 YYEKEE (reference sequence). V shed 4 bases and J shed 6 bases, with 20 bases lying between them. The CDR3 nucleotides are TGTGCCAGCAGCCTAAGGACTACTTACCGGGCCAATGAGCAGTTCTTC. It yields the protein CASSLRTTYRANEQFF.

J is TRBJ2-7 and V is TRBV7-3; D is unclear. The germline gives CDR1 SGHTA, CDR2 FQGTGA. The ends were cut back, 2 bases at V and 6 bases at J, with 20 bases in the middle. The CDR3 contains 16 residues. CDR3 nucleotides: TGTGCCAGCAGCTTAGGTCCGGCAGGATCCCTCGGCGAGCAGTACTTC. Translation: CASSLGPAGSLGEQYF.

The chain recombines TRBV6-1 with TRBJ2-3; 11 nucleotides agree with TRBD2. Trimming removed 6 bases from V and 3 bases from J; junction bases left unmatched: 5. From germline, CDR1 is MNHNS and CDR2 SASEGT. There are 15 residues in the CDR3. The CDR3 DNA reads TGTGCCAGCAGCGAGACTAGCGGGGCAACAGATACGCAGTATTTT. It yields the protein CASSETSGATDTQYF.

The CDR3 DNA sequence: TGTGCCAGCAGCTTAGGTCAGGGGGCACTCAGTCAGCCCCAGCATTTT. It encodes CASSLGQGALSQPQHF. This rearrangement joins TRBV11-2 to TRBJ1-5; TRBD1 agrees at 8 bases. The CDR3 loop spans 16 amino acids. The V gene end was trimmed by 1 base and the J gene end by 6 bases; junction bases not matched to a gene: 8. The germline V gene has CDR1 SGHAT and CDR2 FQNNGV.

CDR3: CASSHGRSSYNEQFF. CDR3 DNA: TGTGCCAGCAGCCACGGACGGAGCTCCTACAATGAGCAGTTCTTC. The chain combines TRBV14 with TRBJ2-1; D gene uncertain. The CDR3 length is 15 residues. The V end lost 3 bases, the J end lost 0 bases, and 9 bases lay between the germline ends. Germline V gene lookup returns CDR1 SGHDN and CDR2 FVKESK.

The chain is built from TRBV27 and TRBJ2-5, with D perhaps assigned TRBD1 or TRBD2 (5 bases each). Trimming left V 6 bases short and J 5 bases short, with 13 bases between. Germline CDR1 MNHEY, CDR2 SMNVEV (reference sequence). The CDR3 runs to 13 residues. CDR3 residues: CASRPWGTETQYF. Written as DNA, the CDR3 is TGTGCCAGCAGGCCTTGGGGGACCGAGACCCAGTACTTC.

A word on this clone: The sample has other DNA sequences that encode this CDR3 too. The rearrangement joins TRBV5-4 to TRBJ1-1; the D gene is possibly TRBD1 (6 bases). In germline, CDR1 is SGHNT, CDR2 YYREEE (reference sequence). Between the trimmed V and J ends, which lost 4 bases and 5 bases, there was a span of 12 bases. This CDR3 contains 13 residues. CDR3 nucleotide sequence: TGTGCCAGCAGCGCCACTAGGGGGACTGAAGCTTTCTTT. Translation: CASSATRGTEAFF.

Written as DNA, the CDR3 is TGTGCCAGCAGCTTGGACGCAGATGGTACTGAAGCTTTCTTT. Protein product: CASSLDADGTEAFF. The rearrangement joins TRBV5-4 to TRBJ1-1; no clear D gene. V dropped 0 bases and J dropped 5 bases, with 11 bases sitting between them. CDR1 SGHNT and CDR2 YYREEE come from the germline V gene (reference sequence). The CDR3 contains 14 residues.

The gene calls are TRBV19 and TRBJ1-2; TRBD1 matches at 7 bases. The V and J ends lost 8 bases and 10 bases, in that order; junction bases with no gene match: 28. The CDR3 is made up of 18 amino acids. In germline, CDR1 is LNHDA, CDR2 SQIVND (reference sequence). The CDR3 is CASAKKDRKLLPSMVYTF. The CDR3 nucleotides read TGTGCCAGTGCAAAGAAGGACAGGAAACTTCTACCGTCTATGGTCTACACCTTC.

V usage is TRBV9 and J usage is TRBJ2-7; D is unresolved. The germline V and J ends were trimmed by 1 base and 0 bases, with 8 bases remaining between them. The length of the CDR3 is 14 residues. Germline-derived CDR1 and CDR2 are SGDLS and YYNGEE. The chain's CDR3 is CASSVRSSSYEQYF. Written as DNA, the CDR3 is TGTGCCAGCAGCGTAAGATCTAGCTCCTACGAGCAGTACTTC.

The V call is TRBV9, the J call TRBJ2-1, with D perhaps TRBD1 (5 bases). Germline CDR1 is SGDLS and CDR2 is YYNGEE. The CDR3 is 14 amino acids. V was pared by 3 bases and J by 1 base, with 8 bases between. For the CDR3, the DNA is TGTGCCAGCAGCGCTGACAGTTCCTACAATGAGCAGTTCTTC. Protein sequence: CASSADSSYNEQFF.

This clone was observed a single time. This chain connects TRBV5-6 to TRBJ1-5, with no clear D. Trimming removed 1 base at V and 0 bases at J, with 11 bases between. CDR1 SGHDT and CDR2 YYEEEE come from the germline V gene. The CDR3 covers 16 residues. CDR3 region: CASSLRSPNSNQPQHF. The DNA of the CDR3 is TGTGCCAGCAGCTTGCGGTCTCCGAATAGCAATCAGCCCCAGCATTTT.